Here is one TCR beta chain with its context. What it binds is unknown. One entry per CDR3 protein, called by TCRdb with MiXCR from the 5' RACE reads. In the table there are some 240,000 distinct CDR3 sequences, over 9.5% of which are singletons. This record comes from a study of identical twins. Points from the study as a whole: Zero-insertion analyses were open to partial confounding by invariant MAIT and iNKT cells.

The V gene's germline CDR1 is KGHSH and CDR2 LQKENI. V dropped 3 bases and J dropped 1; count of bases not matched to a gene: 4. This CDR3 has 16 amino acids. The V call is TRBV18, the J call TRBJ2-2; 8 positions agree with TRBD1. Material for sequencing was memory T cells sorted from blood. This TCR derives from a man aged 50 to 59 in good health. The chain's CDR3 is CASSPSGTGNTGELFF. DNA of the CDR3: TGTGCCAGCTCACCTTCCGGGACAGGGAACACCGGGGAGCTGTTTTTT.